This T cell receptor beta chain stems from a study of blood T cell repertoires in COVID-19. Study-level background: Specimens from acute and convalescent COVID-19 originated in the United States, Italy and Spain. PBMCs, B-cell-depleted T cells, or T cells provided the cDNA or gDNA that made up the material.

TCRdb keeps only in-frame clones here, not all; method: immunoSEQ multiplex PCR. The sample contains roughly 100,000 clones, approximately 80% of which appear only once. Trimming took 1 base from V and 0 from J; bases not matched to a gene: 13. The CDR3 is 20 residues long. Germline V gene data show CDR1 as LGHNA and CDR2 as YSLEER. The chain recombines TRBV4-3 with TRBJ1-2; 11 positions match TRBD1. The specimen sequenced was peripheral blood. The TCR originated in a human donor in a cohort sampled during active COVID-19. CDR3 nucleotides: TGCGCCAGCAGCCAAGCGTACCCGCGGACAGGGGGCTTGTCTAACTATGGCTACACCTTC. It is translated as CASSQAYPRTGGLSNYGYTF.